The subject of this entry is one T cell receptor (beta chain). Its antigen is unidentified. The junction differs from germline at one of its ends, possibly a read error. The sample is drawn from a study of lymphopenia after photon versus proton radiotherapy. Assay: immunoSEQ multiplex PCR; the TCRdb copy retains only in-frame clones and omits some. The sample yields about 18,000 clones, more than 85% seen once. CDR1 and CDR2 (germline): MGHRA, YSYEKL. CDR3 length equals 16 residues. Study findings and constraints: Oligoclonal CD8+ Temra expansion after nadir drove photon patients' diversity drop.

The receptor's source is a middle-aged woman with cholangiocarcinoma. The sample in question was peripheral blood, obtained from a patient treated with photon-based radiotherapy. The chain uses TRBV4-1 and TRBJ1-3; D possibly corresponds to TRBD1 (5 bases). Here the CDR3 DNA reads TGCGCCAACAGCCAAGTCCCCGGGGGACGCGGAAACACCATATATTTT. Its protein product is CANSQVPGGRGNTIYF.